These 5 T cell receptor beta chains were sequenced from one sample in a study of T cells in localized non-small cell lung cancer (dated by TCRdb to the early 2020s). Library construction relied on the immunoSEQ multiplex PCR assay. TCRdb retrieved this table from immuneACCESS and kept in-frame rearrangements only. Not all clones are present; in checked studies, unresolved V genes account for under half, and no reason is known for the remainder. Here the sample has some 35,000 clones; around 90% occur a single time. The top ten clonotypes cover approximately 7% of the sample. This specimen was peripheral blood, taken before any cancer treatment. These receptor sequences come from a female donor older than 55 with stage I lung adenocarcinoma.

This clone was observed a handful of times. The chain employs TRBV7-9 and TRBJ2-1; 12 bases fit TRBD2. This CDR3 is built from 15 residues. V lost 5 bases, J lost 5 bases, and 4 bases stayed unmatched. The V gene's germline CDR1 is SEHNR and CDR2 FQNEAQ (reference sequence). In DNA form, the CDR3 reads TGTGCCAGCAGCGAACTAGCGGGGGGTCACAATGAGCAGTTCTTC. Protein product: CASSELAGGHNEQFF.

The chain carries TRBV11-2 and TRBJ1-6; a possible D gene is TRBD1 (6 bases). Trimming took off 1 base at V and 9 bases at J, with 16 bases between the two ends. In germline, CDR1 is SGHAT, CDR2 FQNNGV. The CDR3 totals 16 residues. The CDR3 coding sequence is TGTGCCAGCAGCTTAGCCCTAACAGGGATTGTTTCACCCCTCCACTTT. As protein: CASSLALTGIVSPLHF.

CDR3 protein: CASSLVGFPGELFF. CDR3 bases: TGTGCCAGCAGCTTGGTTGGGTTTCCCGGGGAGCTGTTTTTT. V is TRBV5-5 and J is TRBJ2-2; the D is unclear. The CDR3 is 14 residues long. Germline CDR1 is SGHKS and CDR2 is YYEKEE (reference sequence). V was shortened by 0 bases and J by 6 bases, with 9 bases between the two germline ends.

The CDR3 coding sequence is TGCAGCGTCACACCCGGGGACAATGAGCAGTTCTTC. Its translation: CSVTPGDNEQFF. V usage is TRBV29-1 and J usage is TRBJ2-1, with D perhaps TRBD2 (5 bases). Per germline, CDR1 SQVTM and CDR2 ANQGSEA. V lost 6 bases, J lost 5 bases, and 11 bases lay in between. The CDR3 covers 12 residues.

This clone was seen a handful of times. This sequence joins TRBV19 and TRBJ1-6, with 7 bases identical to TRBD1. The CDR3 sequence is 16 residues long. Germline CDR1 reads LNHDA; CDR2 reads SQIVND (reference sequence). V lost 3 bases, J lost 10 bases, and 12 bases stayed unmatched. The CDR3 loop reads CASSMHLTGSGSPLHF. Written as DNA, the CDR3 is TGTGCCAGTAGTATGCATCTGACAGGGAGCGGGTCACCCCTCCACTTT.